This TCR beta chain was identified during a study of identical twins' blood T cells. Study-wide context: Twelve libraries, six alpha and six beta, gave some 50 million reads. Study results and limitations: Abundant TCRbeta CDR3s overlapped more between twins than with unrelated donors.

The donors were healthy female monozygous twins, three pairs in total. In the original workflow: Each library had 2.2 to 3.6 million CDR3 reads and about 90,000 to nearly 500,000 clonotypes. Via MiXCR, TCRdb re-called the 5' RACE reads, giving one row per CDR3 protein. The V and J calls were not made by the authors but by TCRdb's processing. Of 350,000 to 450,000 distinct CDR3 sequences in the sample, 28% are singletons; the top ten hold about 6%. With respect to this clonotype: Its target is unknown.

This CDR3 region has 13 residues. The germline CDR1 and CDR2 sequences are DFQATT and SNEGSKA (reference sequence). The V end lost 4 bases, the J end lost 6 bases, and 16 bases lay between the germline ends. The TCR originated in a woman between 18 and 50 years old in good health. The V gene is TRBV20-1, the J gene TRBJ2-7, with D possibly TRBD2 on 6 matching bases. Specimen: PBMCs. CDR3 bases: TGCAGTGCTATTTTGGGACTTACCGGCGAGCAGTACTTC. Protein product: CSAILGLTGEQYF.